The present T cell receptor beta chain was sequenced within a study of persistence of HIV-infected CD4 T cells. Cells were stimulated with overlapping HIV-1 Gag 15-mer peptides. Memory cells lacking CD40L and CD69 with high CD45RO were sorted. The immunoSEQ assay was version 4, run in survey mode. Produced via immunoSEQ multiplex PCR; TCRdb's table is partial and in-frame only. Here the sample spans about 40,000 clones, 75% to 80% being singletons. CDR1 is SNHLY and CDR2 is FYNNEI in the germline V gene. The CDR3 contains 15 residues. After removal of 0 bases from V and 6 bases from J, the junction contained 5 bases not matched to a gene. In regard to this clone: What it recognizes is unknown.

The sequence was collected from an adult man with HIV who was CMV-seropositive. The J gene is TRBJ2-1, the V gene TRBV2, with 7 bases identical to TRBD1. The sequenced sample was CD4+ T cells sorted from PBMCs after roughly 18-hour stimulation, obtained from a patient who received antiretroviral therapy. In nucleotides, the CDR3 is TGTGCCAGCAGTGAAGCGAGGACAGGAGGCAATGAGCAGTTCTTC. This sequence encodes CASSEARTGGNEQFF.